This TCR beta chain emerged from a study of identical twins. Germline V CDR1 and CDR2: ENHRY, SYGVKD. V lost 0 bases, J lost 3 bases, and 11 bases lay in between. CDR3 length: 15 amino acids. Template switching added a universal primer site; cDNA carried unique molecular identifiers. TCRdb re-derived calls from the 5' RACE reads in MiXCR, one entry per CDR3 protein. The sample yields 350,000 to 500,000 distinct CDR3 sequences, 18% seen once. A note on this clonotype: The antigen is not known.

Findings and limits, study-wide: Potential partial confounding of zero-insertion analyses by invariant MAIT and iNKT cells was noted. Shared out-of-frame alpha sequences (those common to twins) showed excess low generation probability.

The chain has TRBV10-3 and TRBJ2-5; tentatively, D is TRBD2 (5 bases). The clonotype originates from a man between 50 and 59 years old in good health. Sample: naive T cells sorted from blood. Here the CDR3 DNA reads TGTGCCATCAGTGAGTCGAGGAACGGGGAAGAGACCCAGTACTTC. Translating gives CAISESRNGEETQYF.